The T cell receptor beta chain described here comes from a study of T cell responses to AZD1222 COVID-19 vaccine listed by TCRdb under 2021. For the wider study: AZD1222 recipients with second doses at about 4 weeks or about 12 weeks were pooled, because spike-specific TCR depth and breadth did not differ between schedules. TCR sequencing was performed for roughly 250 trial participants, of whom about 200 were given two doses of AZD1222 and around 25 were given two doses of MenACWY control vaccine. Enrollment into the trials was organized by age into subgroups of 18-55, 56-69 and 70-plus years, and those subgroups contained about 160, 30 and 59 TCR-sequenced participants, respectively. General findings and caveats noted by the study authors: Participants were mostly white British and included more females than males, and it was suggested by the authors that clonal diversity may have been underestimated. Because no samples from the day 14 peak response were available, repertoires could be characterized only after the peak T cell response. A significant rise in spike-specific TCR breadth and depth was observed after two AZD1222 doses relative to day 0 and relative to MenACWY recipients. Conclusions about previously exposed vaccinees were limited because only six AZD1222 recipients were SARS-CoV-2 seropositive at baseline. CD4 TCRs associated with the vaccine covered the entire spike protein, and the dominant responses were in regions 160-218 and 743-854. Reportedly, almost half of the unique spike-specific TCRs recognized epitopes lying outside the regions that are mutated in the B.1.351 and B.1.1.7 variants. The 56-69-year group was small, and its depth increase did not reach significance, likely because of low power.

In light of the paper, this sample's time point label describes: baseline before first vaccination. Vaccinee samples were obtained from the UK trials COV001 and COV002, which included a single-blind randomized controlled phase 2/3 trial of AZD1222 (ChAdOx1 nCoV-19) in healthy adults. For TCRbeta chain sequencing, PBMC samples were collected from trial participants at day 0 and at day 28 after the second dose. The V and J ends are trimmed by 8 bases and 9 bases, leaving 14 bases between them. There are 11 amino acids in the CDR3, from cysteine to phenylalanine inclusive. Left in the record is the CDR3 DNA by itself, 33 bases read in frame from the first base. CDR1 and CDR2, per the germline V gene (reference sequence), are LNHDA and SQIVND. The CDR3 regions of human TCRbeta chains were analyzed by immunosequencing. The paper's data handling went like this. Repertoire TCRs were checked for matches against a reference library of SARS-CoV-2-specific TCRs that had been generated using the MIRA antigen-specificity platform. Breadth was defined as the fraction of unique TCRs that were SARS-CoV-2-associated, and depth was defined as the fraction of total T cells that were SARS-CoV-2-associated. Using the MIRA data, every spike-specific TCR was mapped to the spike region that the TCR reacted to and assigned to either a CD4 or a CD8 class. Log10-transformed breadth and depth values were compared by one-way ANOVA with Sidak's multiple comparisons tests. This immuneACCESS table, as held by TCRdb, lists in-frame sequences with V and J called but not all clones. Of the missing ones, under half trace to an unresolved V gene in checked studies; the others have no known cause. Clonal size and the V and J genes are those of that table, whereas D and trimming came from the DNA. A total of about 200,000 clones appear in this sample, 80% to 90% of them only once. The top ten hold about 7.2% of the sample.

Turning to this clone: No antigen is known for it. No much larger clone exists at a distance of one base, and base qualities are not known.

Recombination connected TRBV19 to TRBJ2-7; perhaps TRBD2 is the D gene, with 5 bases matching. Sequenced material: peripheral blood, taken on day 0 of AZD1222 vaccination. The TCR was taken from an adult in good health. In nucleotides, the sequence is TGTGCCAGTGGTCCCCTACGGGGGCAGTACTTC. The resulting protein is CASGPLRGQYF.